One and the same sample provided the 27 T cell receptor beta chains below, sequenced in a study of blood T cell repertoires in COVID-19. The assay was immunoSEQ multiplex PCR, and TCRdb's table has in-frame clones only and misses some. The profile shows 650,000 to 800,000 clones, approximately 90% of them singletons. The specimen was peripheral blood. The receptors come from a woman between 18 and 30 years old with acute or convalescent COVID-19.

This clone was found a few times. V usage is TRBV9 and J usage is TRBJ1-5; 7 bases are a match to TRBD1. The CDR3 totals 15 residues. CDR1 and CDR2 from the germline V gene are SGDLS and YYNGEE. V lost 1 base, J lost 3 bases, and 4 bases stayed unmatched. The CDR3 DNA reads as TGTGCCAGCAGCGTAACGGGACAGTTCAATCAGCCCCAGCATTTT. This translates into CASSVTGQFNQPQHF.

V usage is TRBV25-1 and J usage is TRBJ2-7, with D possibly matching TRBD2 (6 bases). Germline assignment: CDR1 MGHDK and CDR2 SYGVNS. Trimming left V 3 bases short and J 0 bases short, with 15 bases between. This CDR3 is built from 16 residues. This CDR3 is CASSELRGRSSYEQYF. CDR3 sequence (DNA): TGTGCCAGCAGTGAGTTGCGGGGTCGGAGCTCCTACGAGCAGTACTTC.

The chain has TRBV6-2 or TRBV6-3 and TRBJ1-1; D call uncertain. This CDR3 is built from 13 residues. CDR1 MNHEY and CDR2 SVGEGT come from the germline V gene. Trimming cost V 2 bases and J 8 bases, with 12 bases left between them. The CDR3 is CASSYIRGSEAFF. The CDR3 coding sequence is TGTGCCAGCAGTTACATCCGGGGATCCGAAGCTTTCTTT.

The gene calls are TRBV7-9 and TRBJ1-1; 7 bases match TRBD1. Germline lookup yields CDR1 SEHNR and CDR2 FQNEAQ (reference sequence). This CDR3 spans 13 amino acids. The V gene end was trimmed by 5 bases and the J gene end by 7 bases; junction bases not matched to a gene: 7. The CDR3 DNA sequence: TGTGCCAGCAGCAAAAAGAGACAGGGTGAAGCTTTCTTT. Translating it yields CASSKKRQGEAFF. Filled out from reference TRBV7-9 and TRBJ1-1, the complete variable domain reads DTGVSQNPRHKITKRGQNVTFRCDPISEHNRLYWYRQTLGQGPEFLTYFQNEAQLEKSRLLSDRFSAERPKGSFSTLEIQRTEQGDSAMYLCASSKKRQGEAFFGQGTRLTVV.

The V call is TRBV19, the J call TRBJ1-5; the D gene is possibly TRBD1 (5 bases). The CDR3 runs to 15 residues. The V gene lost 1 base and the J gene lost 1 base, with 8 bases spanning the gap. Germline V CDR1 and CDR2: LNHDA, SQIVND (reference sequence). DNA for the CDR3: TGTGCCAGTAGTATAGGACAGAGGAGCAATCAGCCCCAGCATTTT. The encoded protein is CASSIGQRSNQPQHF.

The rearrangement joins TRBV5-1 to TRBJ2-3; 7 nucleotides agree with TRBD2. This CDR3 has 15 amino acids. Germline assignment: CDR1 SGHRS and CDR2 YFSETQ. The V and J ends lost 4 bases and 6 bases, in that order; junction bases with no gene match: 11. The CDR3, as DNA: TGCGCCAGCAGCACCAGACTAGCTCGGGTGGATACGCAGTATTTT. Translating gives CASSTRLARVDTQYF.

Notes on this clone: The same CDR3 can be traced to other DNA sequences in this sample. The chain is built from TRBV9 and TRBJ1-1; D might be TRBD1 (6 bases). This CDR3 spans 12 amino acids. Germline V gene lookup returns CDR1 SGDLS and CDR2 YYNGEE. With 4 bases removed from V and 6 bases from J, the gap between germline ends came to 10 bases. The chain's CDR3 is CASSLQGPEAFF. The DNA of the CDR3 is TGTGCCAGCAGCCTACAGGGCCCTGAAGCTTTCTTT.

This chain connects TRBV29-1 to TRBJ1-2, with D possibly being TRBD1 (5 bases). Germline V gene lookup returns CDR1 SQVTM and CDR2 ANQGSEA. Deletions cut 0 bases from V and 3 bases from J, with 14 bases between. The CDR3 length is 15 residues. CDR3 in amino acids: CSVEDSTANYYGYTF. The DNA of the CDR3 is TGCAGCGTTGAAGATTCGACAGCCAATTACTATGGCTACACCTTC.

The V gene is TRBV18, the J gene TRBJ1-1, with 8 bases fitting TRBD1. The junction had 10 bases not matched to a gene; V was cut back by 6 bases and J by 4 bases. The CDR3 sequence is 15 residues long. Germline V gene lookup returns CDR1 KGHSH and CDR2 LQKENI. The CDR3 protein is CASSQGQGTRTEAFF. In DNA, the CDR3 is TGTGCCAGCTCCCAAGGACAGGGTACTCGCACTGAAGCTTTCTTT.

The gene calls are TRBV5-8 and TRBJ1-1; 10 nucleotides match TRBD1. CDR3 length equals 17 residues. Germline V lookup: CDR1 SGHTS, CDR2 YDEGEE. After removal of 3 bases from V and 0 bases from J, the junction contained 8 bases not matched to a gene. CDR3 DNA: TGTGCCAGCAGCTGGGGACAGGGGACCTACATGAACACTGAAGCTTTCTTT. Amino acids: CASSWGQGTYMNTEAFF.

The V call is TRBV11-2, the J call TRBJ2-2; D perhaps matches TRBD1 (5 bases). Germline loops: CDR1 SGHAT, CDR2 FQNNGV. This CDR3 has 15 amino acids. The V and J ends lost 8 bases and 2 bases respectively, with 15 bases between them. CDR3 bases: TGTGCCAGCGCCTTGTCTGGGGCAAACACCGGGGAGCTGTTTTTT. Encoded protein: CASALSGANTGELFF.

V usage is TRBV7-2 and J usage is TRBJ1-5, with unresolved D. The CDR3 is made up of 13 amino acids. The V and J ends lost 3 bases and 7 bases respectively, with 10 bases between them. Germline CDR1 and CDR2: SGHTA and FQGNSA. CDR3 residues: CASSFTPEQPQHF. DNA of the CDR3: TGTGCCAGCAGCTTTACCCCGGAGCAGCCCCAGCATTTT.

This chain uses TRBV7-9 with TRBJ1-1; D remains ambiguous. CDR1 is SEHNR, CDR2 FQNEAQ, per germline (reference sequence). This CDR3 spans 14 amino acids. Trimming took off 2 bases at V and 3 bases at J, with 10 bases between the two ends. The CDR3: CASSLSYSYTEAFF. The CDR3 DNA reads TGTGCCAGCAGCTTATCCTACTCATACACTGAAGCTTTCTTT.

This clone was found once. The V gene is TRBV9, the J gene TRBJ1-1; perhaps TRBD1 as D (5 bases). This CDR3 is built from 14 residues. Per the germline V gene, CDR1 is SGDLS and CDR2 is YYNGEE. V shed 0 bases and J shed 4 bases, with 10 bases lying between them. CDR3 sequence (DNA): TGTGCCAGCAGCGTAGGGGGGGTAGGCACTGAAGCTTTCTTT. The encoded protein is CASSVGGVGTEAFF.

The rearrangement uses TRBV7-9 and TRBJ2-7; D ambiguous. CDR3 length equals 13 residues. Looked up from germline, CDR1 is SEHNR and CDR2 is FQNEAQ (reference sequence). Trimming cost V 2 bases and J 1 base, with 6 bases left between them. CDR3 amino acids: CASSLTQSYEQYF. The CDR3 DNA follows: TGTGCCAGCAGCTTAACCCAGTCCTACGAGCAGTACTTC.

The CDR3 region has the DNA TGTGCCAGCAGTTTCGGGGGGGCCCAAAGCAAGGAGCAGTTCTTC. It codes for CASSFGGAQSKEQFF. The chain combines TRBV28 with TRBJ2-1, with 8 bases that match TRBD2. CDR1 is MDHEN, CDR2 SYDVKM, per germline. The CDR3 consists of 15 residues. Losses at the gene ends were 3 bases for V and 10 bases for J; bases not matched to a gene: 11.

The CDR3 here is CASSEYLGQGHGYTF. DNA for the CDR3: TGTGCCAGTAGTGAATACCTAGGACAGGGGCATGGCTACACCTTC. This chain joins TRBV19 and TRBJ1-2, with TRBD1 matching 9 bases. This CDR3 is 15 amino acids long. From germline, CDR1 is LNHDA and CDR2 SQIVND (reference sequence). V lost 5 bases and J lost 6; bases outside the gene matches: 10.

The rearrangement uses TRBV5-6 and TRBJ2-4; 9 bases agree with TRBD2. Germline V gene lookup returns CDR1 SGHDT and CDR2 YYEEEE. Trimming cost V 2 bases and J 7 bases; bases outside gene matches: 1. This CDR3 has 13 residues. CDR3 nucleotide sequence: TGTGCCAGCAGCTTTAGCGGGGGTAACATTCAGTACTTC. Translating it yields CASSFSGGNIQYF.

The chain combines TRBV30 with TRBJ2-1, with TRBD1 identical over 7 bases. The length of the CDR3 is 14 residues. Looked up from germline, CDR1 is GTSNPN and CDR2 is SVGIG (reference sequence). Germline trimming cut 5 bases from V and 1 base from J; bases unmatched to any gene: 5. DNA for the CDR3: TGTGCCTGGGGGGTGGGACAGTCCTACAATGAGCAGTTCTTC. It translates to CAWGVGQSYNEQFF. Supplemented by reference TRBV30 and TRBJ2-1, the full variable domain reads SQTIHQWPATLVQPVGSPLSLECTVEGTSNPNLYWYRQAAGRGLQLLFYSVGIGQISSEVPQNLSASRPQDRQFILSSKKLLLSDSGFYLCAWGVGQSYNEQFFGPGTRLTVL.

The gene calls are TRBV3-1 (or the pseudogene TRBV3-2) and TRBJ1-2; tentative D call: TRBD1 (5 bases). Between the trimmed V and J ends, which lost 4 bases and 3 bases, there was a span of 9 bases. This CDR3 spans 13 amino acids. Germline V gene data show CDR1 as LGHDT and CDR2 as YNNKEL (reference sequence). In DNA, the CDR3 is TGTGCCAGCAGCCGAGGACAAGACTATGGCTACACCTTC. Protein: CASSRGQDYGYTF.

The gene calls are TRBV7-3 and TRBJ1-1, with 9 bases fitting TRBD1. Trimming took 2 bases from V and 2 from J; bases not matched to a gene: 6. Germline V gene lookup returns CDR1 SGHTA and CDR2 FQGTGA. This CDR3 spans 16 amino acids. CDR3 nucleotide sequence: TGTGCCAGCAGCTTATGGGGACAGGGCATTAACACTGAAGCTTTCTTT. It codes for CASSLWGQGINTEAFF. The full variable domain, in which reference TRBV7-3 and TRBJ1-1 provide the parts outside the CDR3, is GAGVSQTPSNKVTEKGKYVELRCDPISGHTALYWYRQSLGQGPEFLIYFQGTGAADDSGLPNDRFFAVRPEGSVSTLKIQRTERGDSAVYLCASSLWGQGINTEAFFGQGTRLTVV.

V and J are TRBV7-6 and TRBJ2-1, with TRBD2 matching 14 bases. The CDR3 totals 18 residues. Trimming cost V 3 bases and J 9 bases; bases outside gene matches: 13. The germline V gene encodes CDR1 SGHVS and CDR2 FNYEAQ. The CDR3 protein is CASSLTLTSGGGGGEQFF. CDR3 sequence (DNA): TGTGCCAGCAGCTTGACCTTGACTAGCGGGGGGGGAGGCGGTGAGCAGTTCTTC.

CDR3 sequence: CASSLGTGAVSRELFF. The CDR3 DNA is TGTGCCAGCAGCCTTGGGACAGGGGCGGTATCCCGGGAGCTGTTTTTT. The chain has TRBV7-3 and TRBJ2-2; 10 nucleotides match TRBD1. Germline-derived CDR1 and CDR2 are SGHTA and FQGTGA. This CDR3 has 16 amino acids. The V gene end was trimmed by 5 bases and the J gene end by 9 bases; junction bases not matched to a gene: 12.

This clone was observed a single time. The chain joins TRBV13 to TRBJ1-5, with 8 bases lining up with TRBD1. From germline, CDR1 is PRHDT and CDR2 FYEKMQ (reference sequence). V shed 3 bases and J 3 bases; nucleotides not matched to a gene: 4. The CDR3 totals 15 residues. The CDR3 protein is CASSFGQGLNQPQHF. The CDR3 coding sequence is TGTGCCAGCAGCTTCGGACAGGGACTCAATCAGCCCCAGCATTTT. The full variable domain, its missing parts supplied by reference TRBV13 and TRBJ1-5, is AAGVIQSPRHLIKEKRETATLKCYPIPRHDTVYWYQQGPGQDPQFLISFYEKMQSDKGSIPDRFSAQQFSDYHSELNMSSLELGDSALYFCASSFGQGLNQPQHFGDGTRLSIL.

This chain uses TRBV5-8 with TRBJ2-7; a weak D match, TRBD1 (7 bases). The CDR3 totals 15 residues. Between the trimmed V and J ends, which lost 4 bases and 1 base, there was a span of 15 bases. Germline CDR1 is SGHTS and CDR2 is YDEGEE. CDR3 protein: CASSPGDSHSYEQYF. In DNA, the CDR3 is TGTGCCAGCAGCCCGGGGGACAGTCATTCCTACGAGCAGTACTTC.

V gene TRBV19 combines with J gene TRBJ1-4; 7 bases match TRBD1. The germline gives CDR1 LNHDA, CDR2 SQIVND (reference sequence). J lost 5 bases, V lost 6 bases, and 9 bases had no gene match. The CDR3 sequence is 15 residues long. This chain's CDR3 is CASRDPGTVNEKLFF. The CDR3 nucleotides read TGTGCCAGTAGGGATCCCGGGACAGTCAATGAAAAACTGTTTTTT.

In DNA, the CDR3 is TGTGCCAGCAGCCAAGAGATCGGGGGTTCACCCCTCCACTTT. Its translation is CASSQEIGGSPLHF. The V call is TRBV3-1 (or the pseudogene TRBV3-2), the J call TRBJ1-6, with D perhaps matching TRBD1 (5 bases). CDR3 length: 14 amino acids. Germline V gives CDR1 LGHDT, CDR2 YNNKEL (reference sequence). Trimming pared 0 bases from V and 9 bases from J, leaving 9 bases between.